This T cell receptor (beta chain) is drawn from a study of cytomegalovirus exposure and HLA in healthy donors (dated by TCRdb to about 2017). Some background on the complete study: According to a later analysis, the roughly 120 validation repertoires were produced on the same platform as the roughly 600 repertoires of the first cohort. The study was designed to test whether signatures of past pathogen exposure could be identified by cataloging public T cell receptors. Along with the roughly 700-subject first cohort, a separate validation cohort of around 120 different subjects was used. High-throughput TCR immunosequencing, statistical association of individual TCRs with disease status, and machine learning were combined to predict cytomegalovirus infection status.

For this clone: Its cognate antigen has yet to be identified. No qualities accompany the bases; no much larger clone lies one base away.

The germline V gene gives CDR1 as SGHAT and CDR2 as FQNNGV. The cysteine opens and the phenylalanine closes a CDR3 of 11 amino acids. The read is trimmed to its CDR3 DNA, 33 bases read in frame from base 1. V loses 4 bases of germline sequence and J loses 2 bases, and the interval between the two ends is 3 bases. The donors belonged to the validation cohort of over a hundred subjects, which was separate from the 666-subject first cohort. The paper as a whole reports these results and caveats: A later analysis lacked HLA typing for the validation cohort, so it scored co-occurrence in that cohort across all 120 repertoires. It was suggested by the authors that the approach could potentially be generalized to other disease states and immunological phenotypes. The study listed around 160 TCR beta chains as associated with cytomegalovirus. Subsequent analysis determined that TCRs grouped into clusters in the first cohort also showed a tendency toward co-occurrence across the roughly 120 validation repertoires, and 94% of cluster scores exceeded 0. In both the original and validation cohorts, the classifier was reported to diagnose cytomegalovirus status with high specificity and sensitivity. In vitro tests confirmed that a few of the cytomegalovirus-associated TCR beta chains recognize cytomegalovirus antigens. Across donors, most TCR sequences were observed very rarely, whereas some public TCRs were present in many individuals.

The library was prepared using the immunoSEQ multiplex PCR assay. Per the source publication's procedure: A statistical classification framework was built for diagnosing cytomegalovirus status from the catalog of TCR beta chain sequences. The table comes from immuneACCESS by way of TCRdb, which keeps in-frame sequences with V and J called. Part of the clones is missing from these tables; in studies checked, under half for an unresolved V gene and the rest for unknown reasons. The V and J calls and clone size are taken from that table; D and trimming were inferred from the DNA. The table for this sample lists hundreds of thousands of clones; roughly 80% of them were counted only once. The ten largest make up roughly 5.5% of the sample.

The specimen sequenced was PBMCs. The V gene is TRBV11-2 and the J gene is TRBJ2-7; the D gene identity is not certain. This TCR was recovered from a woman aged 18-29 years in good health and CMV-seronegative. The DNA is TGTGCCAGCAGCTCCACCTACGAGCAGTACTTC. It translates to CASSSTYEQYF.